The clone carrying this T cell receptor (beta chain) has more than one count but fewer than ten. TCRdb reprocessed the RACE reads with MiXCR, giving one entry per CDR3 protein. The sample consists of 100,000 to 150,000 distinct CDR3 sequences, approximately 15% of them appearing once. This record belongs to a study of human T cells and chemical hapten exposure. V lost 5 bases to trimming and J lost 3 bases, with 8 bases between them. The CDR3 length is 12 residues. Germline lookup yields CDR1 LGHNA and CDR2 YSLEER. Noted time point: pre-sensitization, week 0. Treatment: therapeutic diphenylcyclopropenone sensitization with weekly scalp DPC.

Sequences were derived from whole blood, sampled in connection with sensitization to the hapten diphenylcyclopropenone (DPC). This receptor was identified in a woman under 30 with alopecia areata. Some clones in this sample may be carry-over from other donors' samples. V and J are TRBV4-3 and TRBJ2-7, with no clear D. The CDR3 reads CASSSRLYEQYF. As DNA, the CDR3 is TGCGCCAGCAGCTCCCGCCTCTACGAGCAGTACTTC.